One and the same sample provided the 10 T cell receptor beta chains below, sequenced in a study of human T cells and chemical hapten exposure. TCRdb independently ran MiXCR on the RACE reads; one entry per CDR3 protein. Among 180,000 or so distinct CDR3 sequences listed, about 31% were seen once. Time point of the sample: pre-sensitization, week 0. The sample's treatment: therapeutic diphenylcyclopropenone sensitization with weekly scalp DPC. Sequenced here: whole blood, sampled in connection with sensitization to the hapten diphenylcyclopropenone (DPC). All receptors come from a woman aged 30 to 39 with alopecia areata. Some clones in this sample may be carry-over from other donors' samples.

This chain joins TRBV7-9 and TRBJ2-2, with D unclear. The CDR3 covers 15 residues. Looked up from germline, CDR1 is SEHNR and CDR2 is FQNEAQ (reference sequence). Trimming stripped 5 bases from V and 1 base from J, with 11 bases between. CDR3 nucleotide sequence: TGTGCCAGCAGCCAAAGTGACCTGAACACCGGGGAGCTGTTTTTT. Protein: CASSQSDLNTGELFF.

Here the CDR3 DNA reads TGCGCCAGCAGCCCCGGGGGCCCCAATCAGCCCCAGCATTTT. Protein: CASSPGGPNQPQHF. The V gene is TRBV5-1, the J gene TRBJ1-5; possible D gene TRBD1, 6 bases. Germline CDR1 reads SGHRS; CDR2 reads YFSETQ. There are 14 residues in the CDR3. Between the trimmed V and J ends, which lost 4 bases and 3 bases, there was a span of 11 bases.

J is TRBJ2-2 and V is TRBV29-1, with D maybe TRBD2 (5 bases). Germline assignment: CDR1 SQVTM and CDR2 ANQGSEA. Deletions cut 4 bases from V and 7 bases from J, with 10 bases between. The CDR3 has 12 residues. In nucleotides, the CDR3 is TGCAGCGTTGGTCGGGAAGTCGGGGAGCTGTTTTTT. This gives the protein CSVGREVGELFF.

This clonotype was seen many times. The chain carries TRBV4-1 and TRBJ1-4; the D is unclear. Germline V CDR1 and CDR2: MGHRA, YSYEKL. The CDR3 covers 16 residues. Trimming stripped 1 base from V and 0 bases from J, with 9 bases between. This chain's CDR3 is CASSQGTVATNEKLFF. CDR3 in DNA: TGCGCCAGCAGCCAAGGAACAGTTGCAACTAATGAAAAACTGTTTTTT.

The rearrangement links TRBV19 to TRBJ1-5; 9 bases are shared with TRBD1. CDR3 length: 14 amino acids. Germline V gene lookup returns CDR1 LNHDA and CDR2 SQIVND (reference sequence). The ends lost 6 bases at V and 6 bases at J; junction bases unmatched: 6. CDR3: CASRATGGVQPQHF. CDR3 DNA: TGTGCCAGTAGGGCCACAGGGGGCGTTCAGCCCCAGCATTTT.

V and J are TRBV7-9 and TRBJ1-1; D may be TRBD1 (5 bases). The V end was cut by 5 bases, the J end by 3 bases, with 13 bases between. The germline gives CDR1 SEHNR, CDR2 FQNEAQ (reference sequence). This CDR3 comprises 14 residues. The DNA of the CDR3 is TGTGCCAGCAGCCCATCCAGGGAGTACACTGAAGCTTTCTTT. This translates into CASSPSREYTEAFF.

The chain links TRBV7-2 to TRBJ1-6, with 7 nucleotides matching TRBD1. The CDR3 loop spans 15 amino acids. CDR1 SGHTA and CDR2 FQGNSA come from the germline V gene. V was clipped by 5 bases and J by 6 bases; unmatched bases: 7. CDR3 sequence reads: CASSAGTASNSPLHF. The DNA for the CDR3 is TGTGCCAGCAGCGCCGGGACAGCGAGTAATTCACCCCTCCACTTT.

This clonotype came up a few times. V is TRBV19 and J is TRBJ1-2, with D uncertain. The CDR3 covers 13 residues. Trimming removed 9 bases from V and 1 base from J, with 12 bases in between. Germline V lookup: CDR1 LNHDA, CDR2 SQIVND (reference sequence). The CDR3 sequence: CASGRLINYGYTF. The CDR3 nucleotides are TGTGCCAGCGGCAGGCTTATTAACTATGGCTACACCTTC.

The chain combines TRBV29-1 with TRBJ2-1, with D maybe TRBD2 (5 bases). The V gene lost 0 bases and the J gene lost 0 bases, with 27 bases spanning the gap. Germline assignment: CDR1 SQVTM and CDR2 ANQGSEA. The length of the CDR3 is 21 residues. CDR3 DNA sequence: TGCAGCGTTGAAGATCCCCGGGTGGACTTAGGTAGCCCGTTCTCCTACAATGAGCAGTTCTTC. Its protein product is CSVEDPRVDLGSPFSYNEQFF.

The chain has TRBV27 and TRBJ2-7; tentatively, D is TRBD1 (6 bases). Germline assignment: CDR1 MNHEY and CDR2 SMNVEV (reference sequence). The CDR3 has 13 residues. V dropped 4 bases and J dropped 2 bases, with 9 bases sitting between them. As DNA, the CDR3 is TGTGCCAGCAGTTCCCAGGGGACCTACGAGCAGTACTTC. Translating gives CASSSQGTYEQYF.